The 8 T cell receptor beta chains given below trace back to one sample, sequenced in a study of T cell changes during pregnancy in multiple sclerosis. Sequencing used immunoSEQ multiplex PCR; TCRdb keeps in-frame clones, though not all of them. The sample gives 50,000 or so clones, 85% to 95% of which show up once; 0.74% is in the top ten. This sample comprised CD4+ T cells from peripheral blood mononuclear cells, obtained in the third trimester of pregnancy. All receptors derive from a female donor with multiple sclerosis, enrolled in a pregnancy study.

The V and J genes are TRBV7-2 and TRBJ1-1; 7 positions match TRBD1. This CDR3 is 12 amino acids long. V gave up 6 bases and J gave up 6 bases; unmatched junction bases: 4. CDR1 and CDR2 (germline): SGHTA, FQGNSA. The CDR3 DNA reads TGTGCCAGCAGGGACGGGACAGCTGAAGCTTTCTTT. It encodes CASRDGTAEAFF.

J is TRBJ1-5 and V is TRBV9, with a possible D match to TRBD1 (6 bases). Germline CDR1 reads SGDLS; CDR2 reads YYNGEE. The ends were cut back, 0 bases at V and 3 bases at J, with 13 bases in the middle. The CDR3 has 16 residues. This chain's CDR3 is CASSVGPGHANQPQHF. The DNA for the CDR3 is TGTGCCAGCAGCGTAGGTCCGGGACATGCCAATCAGCCCCAGCATTTT.

This rearrangement joins TRBV5-4 to TRBJ2-2; a possible D gene is TRBD2 (6 bases). The CDR3 covers 16 residues. The germline V gene encodes CDR1 SGHNT and CDR2 YYREEE (reference sequence). Trimming removed 0 bases at V and 6 bases at J, with 15 bases between. This CDR3 is CASSLGGGVWAGELFF. Written as DNA, the CDR3 is TGTGCCAGCAGCTTGGGGGGCGGGGTGTGGGCCGGGGAGCTGTTTTTT.

The chain joins TRBV29-1 to TRBJ1-4, with D unclear. Trimming cost V 8 bases and J 3 bases, with 13 bases left between them. The CDR3 covers 13 residues. CDR1 SQVTM and CDR2 ANQGSEA come from the germline V gene. The CDR3 coding sequence is TGCAGCTTCAGAGGGCTGGCTAATGAAAAACTGTTTTTT. Translating it yields CSFRGLANEKLFF.

The chain combines TRBV4-2 with TRBJ2-3, with 10 bases matching TRBD2. CDR1 LGHNA and CDR2 YNFKEQ come from the germline V gene. This CDR3 has 19 amino acids. The V and J ends lost 0 bases and 1 base, in that order; junction bases with no gene match: 10. CDR3 DNA sequence: TGTGCCAGCAGCCAAGAACCAGCGGGGGGGCCGGGAGGCACAGATACGCAGTATTTT. As protein: CASSQEPAGGPGGTDTQYF.

V and J are TRBV4-2 and TRBJ2-1, with 12 bases that match TRBD2. This CDR3 has 17 amino acids. CDR1 is LGHNA and CDR2 is YNFKEQ in the germline V gene. Losses at the gene ends were 5 bases for V and 1 base for J; bases not matched to a gene: 6. CDR3 DNA: TGTGCCAGCAGCGCCGTACTAGCGGGGGGTTCCTACAATGAGCAGTTCTTC. As protein: CASSAVLAGGSYNEQFF.

The J gene is TRBJ2-7, the V gene TRBV13; weak D call: TRBD1 (5 bases). V lost 5 bases to trimming and J lost 5 bases, with 13 bases between them. Per the germline V gene, CDR1 is PRHDT and CDR2 is FYEKMQ (reference sequence). The CDR3 runs 13 residues. The CDR3 reads CASSPRVTHEQYF. DNA for the CDR3: TGTGCCAGCAGCCCCAGGGTAACCCACGAGCAGTACTTC. Full variable domain (rest looked up from reference TRBV13 and TRBJ2-7): AAGVIQSPRHLIKEKRETATLKCYPIPRHDTVYWYQQGPGQDPQFLISFYEKMQSDKGSIPDRFSAQQFSDYHSELNMSSLELGDSALYFCASSPRVTHEQYFGPGTRLTVT.

The chain's CDR3 is CASSLGAGGDTEAFF. The CDR3 DNA sequence: TGTGCCAGCAGCCTAGGGGCGGGGGGCGACACTGAAGCTTTCTTT. The genes are TRBV7-2 and TRBJ1-1; a weak D match, TRBD1 (6 bases). Germline V lookup: CDR1 SGHTA, CDR2 FQGNSA. Trimming took off 5 bases at V and 3 bases at J, with 16 bases between the two ends. This CDR3 contains 15 residues.